The rows below give T cell receptor beta chains drawn from one sample of a study of Graves' ophthalmopathy and Graves' hyperthyroidism. TCRdb passed the multiplex PCR reads through MiXCR, listing each CDR3 protein once. The sample consists of more than 300,000 distinct CDR3 sequences, just over 15% of them appearing once. Source material: peripheral blood. These receptor sequences come from a woman between 18 and 29 years old with stable Graves' hyperthyroidism. Each CDR3 is given with its conserved first and last residue. D genes are given only for firm matches. The listing skips clone size in some rows; elsewhere it reads once, few, many or a size class.

D gene	CDR3 length	J gene	V gene	clone size	CDR3 protein	CDR3 DNA
.	15	TRBJ1-1	TRBV12-3/TRBV12-4	many	CASSPPWGVDTEAFF	TGTGCCAGCAGTCCCCCATGGGGTGTCGACACTGAAGCTTTCTTT
TRBD1	13	TRBJ2-7	TRBV6-1	many	CALRGGLTYEQYF	TGTGCTCTACGAGGGGGCCTGACCTACGAGCAGTACTTC
TRBD1	13	TRBJ2-2	TRBV6-2/TRBV6-3	many	CATRQGNTGELFF	TGTGCCACCCGACAGGGGAACACCGGGGAGCTGTTTTTT
.	14	TRBJ1-1	TRBV12-3/TRBV12-4	many	CASSLGLGDTEAFF	TGTGCCAGCAGTCTAGGTCTGGGAGACACTGAAGCTTTCTTT
TRBD1	14	TRBJ1-1	TRBV6-1	many	CASSLQGVNTEAFF	TGTGCCAGCAGCCTGCAGGGGGTGAACACTGAAGCTTTCTTT
.	13	TRBJ1-2	TRBV20-1	many	CSARDQFNYGYTF	TGCAGTGCTAGAGATCAGTTTAACTATGGCTACACCTTC
.	14	TRBJ1-5	TRBV7-2	.	CASSLRARNQPQHF	TGTGCCAGCAGCCTCCGGGCCCGCAATCAGCCCCAGCATTTT
.	18	TRBJ1-2	TRBV20-1	many	CSARALTLRTHHDYGYTF	TGCAGTGCTAGAGCTCTTACCTTGCGGACCCACCACGACTATGGCTACACCTTC
.	16	TRBJ1-5	TRBV15	few	CATSRVGNRGNQPQHF	TGTGCCACCAGCAGAGTGGGGAACAGAGGCAATCAGCCCCAGCATTTT
TRBD1	17	TRBJ1-1	TRBV20-1	many	CSARVVGQGAIHTEAFF	TGCAGTGCTAGAGTGGTCGGACAGGGGGCTATTCACACTGAAGCTTTCTTT
TRBD1	15	TRBJ1-6	TRBV5-1	.	CASSRATGGNSPLHF	TGCGCCAGCAGCCGAGCGACAGGGGGTAATTCACCCCTCCACTTT
.	15	TRBJ1-1	TRBV6-2/TRBV6-3	.	CASSAPLGMNTEAFF	TGTGCCAGCAGTGCCCCGCTGGGCATGAACACTGAAGCTTTCTTT
.	12	TRBJ1-2	TRBV7-8	.	CAWSKGIEGYTF	TGTGCCTGGAGCAAGGGTATAGAGGGCTACACCTTC
.	14	TRBJ1-5	TRBV19	many	CASSIQGWGQPQHF	TGTGCCAGTAGTATACAGGGGTGGGGGCAGCCCCAGCATTTT
.	16	TRBJ1-6	TRBV7-2	.	CASCLEQVIYNSPLHF	TGTGCCAGCTGCTTGGAACAGGTGATCTATAATTCACCCCTCCACTTT
TRBD1	15	TRBJ2-5	TRBV4-1	many	CASSQEQGVRSTQYF	TGCGCCAGCAGCCAAGAACAGGGGGTGCGATCGACCCAGTACTTC
.	14	TRBJ2-5	TRBV6-2/TRBV6-3	many	CASSTRDQGETQYF	TGTGCCAGCAGTACCCGGGACCAAGGGGAGACCCAGTACTTC